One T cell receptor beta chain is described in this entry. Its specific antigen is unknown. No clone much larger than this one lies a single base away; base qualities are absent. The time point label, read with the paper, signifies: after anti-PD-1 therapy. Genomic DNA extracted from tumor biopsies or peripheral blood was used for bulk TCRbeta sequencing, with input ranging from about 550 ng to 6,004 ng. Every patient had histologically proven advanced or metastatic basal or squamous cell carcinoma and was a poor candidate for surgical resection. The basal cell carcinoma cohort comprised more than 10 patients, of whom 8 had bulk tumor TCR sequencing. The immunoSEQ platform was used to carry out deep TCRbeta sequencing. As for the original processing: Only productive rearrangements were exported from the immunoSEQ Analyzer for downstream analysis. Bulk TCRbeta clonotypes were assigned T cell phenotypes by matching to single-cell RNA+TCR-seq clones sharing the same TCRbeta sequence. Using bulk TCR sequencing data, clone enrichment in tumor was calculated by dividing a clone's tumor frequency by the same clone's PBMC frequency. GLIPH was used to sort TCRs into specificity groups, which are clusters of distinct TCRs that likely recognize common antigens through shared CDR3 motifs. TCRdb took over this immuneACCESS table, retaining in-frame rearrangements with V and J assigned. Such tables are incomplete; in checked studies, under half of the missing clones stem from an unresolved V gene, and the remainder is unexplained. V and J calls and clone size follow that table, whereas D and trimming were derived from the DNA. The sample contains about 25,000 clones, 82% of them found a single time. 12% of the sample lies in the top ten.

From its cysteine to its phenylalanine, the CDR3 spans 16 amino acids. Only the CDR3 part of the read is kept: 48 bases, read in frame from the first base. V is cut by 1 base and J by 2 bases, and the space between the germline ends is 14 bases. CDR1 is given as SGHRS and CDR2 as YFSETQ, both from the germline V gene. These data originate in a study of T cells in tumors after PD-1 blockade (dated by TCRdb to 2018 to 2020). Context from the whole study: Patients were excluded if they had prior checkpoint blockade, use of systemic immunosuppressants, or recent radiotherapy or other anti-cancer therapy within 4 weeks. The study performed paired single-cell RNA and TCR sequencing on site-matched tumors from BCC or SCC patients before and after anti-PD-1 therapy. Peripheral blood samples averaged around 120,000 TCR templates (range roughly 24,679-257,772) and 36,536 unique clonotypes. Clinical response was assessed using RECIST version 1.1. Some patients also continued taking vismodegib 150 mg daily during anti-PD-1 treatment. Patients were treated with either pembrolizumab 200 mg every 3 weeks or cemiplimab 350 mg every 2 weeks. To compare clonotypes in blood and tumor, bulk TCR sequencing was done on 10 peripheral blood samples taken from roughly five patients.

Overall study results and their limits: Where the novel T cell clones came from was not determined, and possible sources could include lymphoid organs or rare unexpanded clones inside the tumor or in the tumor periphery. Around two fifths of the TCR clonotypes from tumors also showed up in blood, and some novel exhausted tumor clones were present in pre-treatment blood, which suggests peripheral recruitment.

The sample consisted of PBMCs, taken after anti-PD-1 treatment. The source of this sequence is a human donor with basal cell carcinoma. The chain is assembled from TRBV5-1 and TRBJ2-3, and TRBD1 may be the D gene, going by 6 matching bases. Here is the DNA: TGCGCCAGCAGCTTGTCAGGGGTCGAGAACACAGATACGCAGTATTTT. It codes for CASSLSGVENTDTQYF.